The 12 T cell receptor beta chains below all came from one sample that was sequenced in a study of blood T cell repertoires in COVID-19. Libraries were prepared by immunoSEQ multiplex PCR; TCRdb keeps only in-frame clonotypes and omits some of them. The data contain around 270,000 clones, roughly nine tenths of them singletons. The sequenced sample was peripheral blood. The source of these receptors is a man in his forties or fifties who had recovered from COVID-19.

The chain uses TRBV4-1 and TRBJ1-2; D might be TRBD1 (5 bases). V lost 1 base, J lost 6 bases, and 12 bases lay in between. Germline V gives CDR1 MGHRA, CDR2 YSYEKL. The CDR3 sequence is 14 residues long. As DNA, the CDR3 is TGCGCCAGCAGCCAAGTTGGGGGGTTACATGGCTACACCTTC. Encoded protein: CASSQVGGLHGYTF.

The CDR3 here is CASHPGTRPNYGYTF. In nucleotides, the CDR3 is TGTGCCAGCCATCCAGGAACACGACCTAACTATGGCTACACCTTC. The chain has TRBV18 and TRBJ1-2; D is unclear. The germline gives CDR1 KGHSH, CDR2 LQKENI. Trimming left V 8 bases short and J 0 bases short, with 16 bases between. The CDR3 spans 15 residues.

The chain employs TRBV9 and TRBJ2-2, with D possibly TRBD2 on 5 matching bases. Germline loops: CDR1 SGDLS, CDR2 YYNGEE. The CDR3 totals 13 residues. V lost 2 bases to trimming and J lost 6 bases, with 8 bases between them. The CDR3 sequence: CASSVTGAGELFF. DNA for the CDR3: TGTGCCAGCAGCGTGACCGGGGCCGGGGAGCTGTTTTTT.

J is TRBJ2-1 and V is TRBV6-5, with TRBD1 matching 10 bases. Germline loops: CDR1 MNHEY, CDR2 SVGAGI. CDR3 length: 15 residues. The ends lost 7 bases at V and 8 bases at J; junction bases unmatched: 11. DNA of the CDR3: TGTGCCAGCACCCCACCGGGACAGGGGTTCCATGAGCAGTTCTTC. This codes for CASTPPGQGFHEQFF.

This sequence joins TRBV30 and TRBJ2-5; 7 positions agree with TRBD1. The CDR3 runs to 14 residues. V lost 0 bases, J lost 2 bases, and 3 bases stayed unmatched. Germline V CDR1 and CDR2: GTSNPN, SVGIG (reference sequence). In DNA form, the CDR3 reads TGTGCCTGGAGTGTCACAGGGGTACAAGAGACCCAGTACTTC. As protein: CAWSVTGVQETQYF.

The CDR3 DNA is TGCGCCAGCTCCAACGCTCCGGACAGGGCTATCACCTTC. Translating it yields CASSNAPDRAITF. The rearrangement joins TRBV10-1 to TRBJ1-2; 8 bases are shared with TRBD1. Germline V gene lookup returns CDR1 WNHNN and CDR2 SYGVQD (reference sequence). The length of the CDR3 is 13 residues. V was pared by 8 bases and J by 13 bases, with 15 bases of the junction left unmatched.

V is TRBV12-3 or TRBV12-4 and J is TRBJ1-5, with TRBD1 as a possible D gene (6 bases). This CDR3 is 13 amino acids long. V lost 8 bases to trimming and J lost 3 bases, with 11 bases between them. The CDR3 loop is CASSGQPNQPQHF. As DNA, the CDR3 is TGTGCCAGCTCTGGACAGCCCAATCAGCCCCAGCATTTT.

J is TRBJ2-2 and V is TRBV19, with D perhaps matching TRBD2 (5 bases). The CDR3 extends over 14 amino acids. Trimming shortened V by 9 bases and J by 7 bases, and 18 bases separated the two germline ends. Germline V gene data show CDR1 as LNHDA and CDR2 as SQIVND (reference sequence). CDR3 DNA: TGTGCCAGCTCTCCGGGGATCATCGTCGGGGAGCTGTTTTTT. This encodes CASSPGIIVGELFF.

This chain connects TRBV2 to TRBJ1-6; unclear D gene. V was cut by 8 bases and J by 7 bases, with 12 bases left in between. Germline CDR1 and CDR2: SNHLY and FYNNEI. CDR3 size: 13 residues. The CDR3 sequence: CASAGRPNSPLHF. The CDR3, as DNA: TGTGCCAGCGCAGGTCGGCCGAATTCACCCCTCCACTTT.

The V gene is TRBV7-9, the J gene TRBJ2-6; 7 nucleotides agree with TRBD1. This CDR3 is 15 amino acids long. V lost 4 bases and J lost 2; bases outside the gene matches: 2. The germline V gene has CDR1 SEHNR and CDR2 FQNEAQ (reference sequence). The CDR3 loop reads CASSYRGTGANVLTF. The CDR3 DNA follows: TGTGCCAGCAGCTACAGGGGTACTGGGGCCAACGTCCTGACTTTC.

A single count supports this clone. The chain links TRBV7-2 to TRBJ2-5; TRBD2 aligns across 8 bases. CDR1 and CDR2 (germline): SGHTA, FQGNSA. V was pared by 1 base and J by 7 bases, with 14 bases of the junction left unmatched. This CDR3 spans 17 amino acids. The CDR3 DNA sequence: TGTGCCAGCAGCTTAGTTCCTAGCGGGCGCCCCCCGGGGACCCAGTACTTC. It specifies CASSLVPSGRPPGTQYF.

The chain has TRBV29-1 and TRBJ1-1; D is unresolved. V was clipped by 2 bases and J by 0 bases, with 7 bases between them. CDR1 is SQVTM, CDR2 ANQGSEA, per germline. The CDR3 has 13 residues. The CDR3 DNA reads as TGCAGCGTTGAACCCAGGTTGAACACTGAAGCTTTCTTT. Translating gives CSVEPRLNTEAFF.